The rows below give T cell receptor beta chains drawn from one sample of a study of T-cell reconstitution after alpha-beta-depleted transplantation in children. TCRdb passed the PCR reads through MiXCR, listing each CDR3 protein once. The sample carries 450,000 to 500,000 distinct CDR3 sequences, around 12% recorded once. Sequenced material: PBMCs from the stem cell graft donor, taken from the stem cell graft. Receptors originate from a human donor who donated a stem cell graft to a child with combined immunodeficiency. Both conserved end residues are part of each CDR3. The D gene is left open where the match is weak. A row's size may be missing; if present it is once, few, many or a size class.

cdr3_aa	cdr3_nt	d_call	v_call	j_call	clone_size	cdr3_length
CASRIMGGTQETQYF	TGTGCCAGCAGGATAATGGGGGGGACCCAGGAGACCCAGTACTTC	TRBD2	TRBV13	TRBJ2-5	NA	15
CSARGPRETQYF	TGCAGTGCTAGAGGGCCCCGGGAGACCCAGTACTTC	NA	TRBV20-1	TRBJ2-5	NA	12
CASREVGWNNQPQHF	TGTGCCAGCAGGGAGGTGGGGTGGAACAATCAGCCCCAGCATTTT	NA	TRBV6-1	TRBJ1-5	NA	15
CASSVVPTDTQYF	TGTGCCAGCAGCGTAGTTCCGACAGATACGCAGTATTTT	NA	TRBV9	TRBJ2-3	many	13
CSEVGRAGNSEQYF	TGCAGTGAGGTCGGGAGGGCCGGGAATTCTGAGCAGTACTTC	TRBD2	TRBV20-1	TRBJ2-7	NA	14
CAISETPNSPLHF	TGTGCCATCAGTGAGACCCCTAATTCACCCCTCCACTTT	NA	TRBV10-3	TRBJ1-6	NA	13
CASSYPGTGRATQYF	TGTGCCAGCAGTTACCCTGGGACAGGGAGGGCTACGCAGTATTTT	TRBD1	TRBV6-5	TRBJ2-3	many	15
CASSPNEGQGNNEQFF	TGTGCCAGCTCACCAAATGAGGGACAGGGCAACAATGAGCAGTTCTTC	TRBD1	TRBV18	TRBJ2-1	NA	16
CASSRTGKSYEQYF	TGCGCCAGCAGCCGGACAGGGAAGTCCTACGAGCAGTACTTC	TRBD1	TRBV4-3	TRBJ2-7	few	14
CASSLSGTFGGSHEQYF	TGTGCCAGCAGTTTATCCGGCACATTTGGCGGGTCCCACGAGCAGTACTTC	NA	TRBV27	TRBJ2-7	few	17
CAWSTTSARTDTQYF	TGTGCCTGGAGTACGACTAGCGCCCGCACAGATACGCAGTATTTT	TRBD2	TRBV30	TRBJ2-3	NA	15
CASSPLLAGGISYNEQFF	TGTGCCAGCAGCCCTCTTCTAGCGGGGGGCATTTCCTACAATGAGCAGTTCTTC	TRBD2	TRBV4-2	TRBJ2-1	NA	18
CASSRAGASDNEQFF	TGTGCCAGCAGCCGGGCAGGGGCATCCGACAATGAGCAGTTCTTC	NA	TRBV3-1	TRBJ2-1	few	15
CASSLAAPGQEQFF	TGTGCCAGCAGCTTAGCGGCTCCGGGACAGGAGCAGTTCTTC	TRBD1	TRBV7-9	TRBJ2-1	NA	14
CASSFEPGTGGSDEQFF	TGCGCCAGCAGCTTTGAGCCCGGGACAGGGGGTTCGGATGAGCAGTTCTTC	TRBD1	TRBV5-1	TRBJ2-1	few	17
CASGERGTGELFF	TGCGCCAGCGGCGAGCGGGGAACTGGGGAGCTGTTTTTT	TRBD2	TRBV5-1	TRBJ2-2	many	13
CASTTGGGIADTQYF	TGTGCCAGCACTACAGGGGGCGGGATAGCAGATACGCAGTATTTT	TRBD1	TRBV9	TRBJ2-3	few	15
CATCADRGREQYF	TGTGCCACCTGCGCGGACAGGGGGAGGGAGCAGTACTTC	TRBD1	TRBV15	TRBJ2-7	few	13
CASSLGLAGGFEQFF	TGTGCCAGCAGTTTGGGACTAGCGGGAGGGTTTGAGCAGTTCTTC	TRBD2	TRBV12-3/TRBV12-4	TRBJ2-1	few	15
CASSHSGSSYEQYF	TGCGCCAGCAGCCACTCAGGAAGCTCCTACGAGCAGTACTTC	NA	TRBV4-3	TRBJ2-7	few	14
CSARDSGTGGTYEQYF	TGCAGTGCTAGAGATTCGGGCACAGGGGGCACCTACGAGCAGTACTTC	TRBD1	TRBV20-1	TRBJ2-7	many	16
CASSVRAGEGNEQFF	TGTGCCAGCAGTGTCAGAGCGGGAGAAGGGAATGAGCAGTTCTTC	TRBD2	TRBV6-4	TRBJ2-1	many	15
CASSPDLGDIHTQYF	TGTGCCAGCAGCCCGGATCTTGGAGATATCCATACGCAGTATTTT	NA	TRBV7-9	TRBJ2-3	many	15
CSATIKYEQYF	TGCAGTGCGACCATCAAATACGAGCAGTACTTC	NA	TRBV20-1	TRBJ2-7	NA	11
CSVRDSEQFF	TGCAGCGTGAGGGACAGTGAGCAGTTCTTC	TRBD1	TRBV29-1	TRBJ2-1	many	10
CASTRDWATSPLHF	TGTGCCAGCACGAGGGACTGGGCGACATCACCCCTCCACTTT	NA	TRBV4-2	TRBJ1-6	many	14
CASSYSGEVNTEAFF	TGTGCCAGCAGTTACTCCGGAGAAGTGAACACTGAAGCTTTCTTT	NA	TRBV6-5	TRBJ1-1	many	15
CASSLGPESWGTDTQYF	TGTGCCAGCAGCTTAGGCCCCGAGTCGTGGGGCACAGATACGCAGTATTTT	NA	TRBV11-2	TRBJ2-3	NA	17
CASSLTGRNTGELFF	TGCGCCAGCAGCTTGACAGGGAGGAACACCGGGGAGCTGTTTTTT	NA	TRBV5-1	TRBJ2-2	NA	15
CASSARTGLGSDTQYF	TGTGCCAGCAGCGCACGGACAGGGTTGGGTTCAGATACGCAGTATTTT	TRBD1	TRBV7-6	TRBJ2-3	many	16
CASSQEFRETQYF	TGCGCCAGCAGCCAGGAATTCCGAGAGACCCAGTACTTC	NA	TRBV5-1	TRBJ2-5	NA	13
CASSVLSGNEQYF	TGTGCCAGCAGCGTACTGAGCGGGAACGAGCAGTACTTC	TRBD2	TRBV9	TRBJ2-7	many	13
CASSQLAGASDTQYF	TGTGCCAGCAGCCAACTAGCGGGGGCGTCAGATACGCAGTATTTT	TRBD2	TRBV7-2	TRBJ2-3	many	15
CASSSRWGMAYNEQFF	TGTGCCAGCAGCTCGCGGTGGGGGATGGCCTACAATGAGCAGTTCTTC	NA	TRBV5-8	TRBJ2-1	NA	16
CASGGSGTVLFSANTQYF	TGTGCCAGCGGAGGTTCCGGGACAGTGCTCTTCTCCGCGAATACGCAGTATTTT	TRBD1	TRBV6-2/TRBV6-3	TRBJ2-3	NA	18
CASNPTGFGEQYF	TGTGCCAGCAACCCTACAGGGTTTGGGGAGCAGTACTTC	NA	TRBV12-3/TRBV12-4	TRBJ2-7	many	13
CASTDGSTDWSYEQYF	TGTGCCAGCACCGACGGCTCGACGGACTGGTCCTACGAGCAGTACTTC	NA	TRBV12-3/TRBV12-4	TRBJ2-7	few	16